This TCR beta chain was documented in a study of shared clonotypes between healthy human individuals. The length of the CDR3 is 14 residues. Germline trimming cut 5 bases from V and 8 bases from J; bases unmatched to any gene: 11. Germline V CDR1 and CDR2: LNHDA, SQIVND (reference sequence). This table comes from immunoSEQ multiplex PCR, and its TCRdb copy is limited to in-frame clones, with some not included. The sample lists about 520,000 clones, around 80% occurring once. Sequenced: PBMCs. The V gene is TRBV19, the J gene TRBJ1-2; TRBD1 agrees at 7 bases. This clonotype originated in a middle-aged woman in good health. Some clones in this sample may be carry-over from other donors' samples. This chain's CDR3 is CASSRRQGRGGYTF. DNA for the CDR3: TGTGCCAGTAGTCGACGACAGGGTCGTGGAGGCTACACCTTC.